This TCR beta chain came from a study of T cell repertoires in cytomegalovirus infection. The CDR3 runs 14 residues. Germline V gene lookup returns CDR1 SGHTA and CDR2 FQGNSA. Trimming cost V 2 bases and J 1 base, with 9 bases left between them. This clonotype was picked up many times. Its target is not known. TCRdb itself ran the reads through MiXCR, one entry per CDR3 protein. The sample contains about half a million distinct CDR3 sequences, around 35% of which appear only once. V usage is TRBV7-2 and J usage is TRBJ2-7; D is ambiguous. This material consisted of cultured PBMCs, taken from culture after CMV antigen stimulation. This receptor was obtained from a human donor in good health (CMV status not recorded). Some clones in this sample may be carry-over from other donors' samples. The DNA for the CDR3 is TGTGCCAGCAGCTTACTAGGGAAGTCCTACGAGCAGTACGTC. It encodes CASSLLGKSYEQYV.